These 21 T cell receptor beta chains were sequenced from one sample in a study of control samples from healthy donors and cancer patients. TCRdb's table, derived via immunoSEQ multiplex PCR, lists solely in-frame clones and lacks some. This table has tens of thousands of clones, roughly 89% appearing once. Source material: PBMCs. Source of these receptors: a man between 60 and 75 years old with colorectal cancer.

The rearrangement uses TRBV7-6 and TRBJ2-5, with D possibly being TRBD2 (6 bases). CDR3 length equals 17 residues. Germline CDR1 SGHVS, CDR2 FNYEAQ. Trimming stripped 2 bases from V and 2 bases from J, with 18 bases between. Here the CDR3 reads CASSLLPGLREQETQYF. The DNA for the CDR3 is TGTGCCAGCAGCTTACTCCCGGGACTCCGGGAACAAGAGACCCAGTACTTC.

The rearrangement joins TRBV3-1 (or the pseudogene TRBV3-2) to TRBJ1-1; 10 bases are a match to TRBD1. V shed 6 bases, J shed 0 bases, and the junction held 7 bases outside the gene matches. The CDR3 has 16 residues. Germline values: CDR1 LGHDT, CDR2 YNNKEL (reference sequence). The CDR3 protein is CASRGDRGLMNTEAFF. CDR3 sequence (DNA): TGTGCCAGCAGGGGAGACAGGGGGCTTATGAACACTGAAGCTTTCTTT.

V and J are TRBV18 and TRBJ2-7; 7 positions match TRBD1. V shed 5 bases and J 6 bases; nucleotides not matched to a gene: 7. This CDR3 has 13 amino acids. The germline V gene encodes CDR1 KGHSH and CDR2 LQKENI. The CDR3 is CASSSDRTLEQYF. CDR3 coding DNA: TGTGCCAGCTCATCGGACAGGACTCTCGAGCAGTACTTC.

The chain employs TRBV7-2 and TRBJ1-5; D not resolved. The CDR3 sequence is 16 residues long. Trimming pared 2 bases from V and 4 bases from J, leaving 15 bases between. CDR1 is SGHTA and CDR2 is FQGNSA in the germline V gene. The CDR3 DNA reads as TGTGCCAGCAGCTTATGGGGTGGGCAGAATAATCAGCCCCAGCATTTT. Residues: CASSLWGGQNNQPQHF.

The rearrangement uses TRBV7-8 and TRBJ1-1; unclear D gene. Per the germline V gene, CDR1 is SGHVS and CDR2 is FQNEAQ. This CDR3 has 14 amino acids. V was shortened by 0 bases and J by 1 base, with 6 bases between the two germline ends. The CDR3 coding sequence is TGTGCCAGCAGCTTAGCCCTGGGGAACACTGAAGCTTTCTTT. Its protein product is CASSLALGNTEAFF.

The sample holds one count of this clone. CDR3 DNA sequence: TGTGCCAGCAGTTTAGACAGGGAAACTGAAGCTTTCTTT. As protein: CASSLDRETEAFF. This chain joins TRBV12-3 or TRBV12-4 and TRBJ1-1, with D perhaps TRBD1 (6 bases). The ends were cut back, 1 base at V and 5 bases at J, with 8 bases in the middle. The CDR3 loop spans 13 amino acids.

The chain is built from TRBV30 and TRBJ2-1; D gene ambiguous. Trimming took off 0 bases at V and 4 bases at J, with 16 bases between the two ends. Germline CDR1 is GTSNPN and CDR2 is SVGIG (reference sequence). The CDR3 is 16 residues long. The CDR3 region has the DNA TGTGCCTGGAGTGTAGGCATAGGTGCGCTTTACAATGAGCAGTTCTTC. Protein: CAWSVGIGALYNEQFF.

The CDR3, as DNA: TGTGCCAGCAGCCAAGCGGGGGGGCCCTACAATGAGCAGTTCTTC. Its protein product is CASSQAGGPYNEQFF. The chain is built from TRBV9 and TRBJ2-1; 10 bases are a match to TRBD2. Germline assignment: CDR1 SGDLS and CDR2 YYNGEE. The V gene end was trimmed by 4 bases and the J gene end by 2 bases; junction bases not matched to a gene: 3. The CDR3 totals 15 residues.

The V gene is TRBV7-9, the J gene TRBJ2-6, with 10 bases that match TRBD1. The V segment lost 5 bases and the J segment 1 base; nucleotides outside the gene matches: 8. CDR1 is SEHNR, CDR2 FQNEAQ, per germline (reference sequence). The CDR3 has 18 residues. CDR3 DNA: TGTGCCAGCAGCCTCCCGACGGGACAGGGGTCTGGGGCCAACGTCCTGACTTTC. This gives the protein CASSLPTGQGSGANVLTF.

Only one count was recorded for this clone. The CDR3 DNA reads as TGTGCCAGCAGTGACTGCAGGGGGCAGGTGGAACTGTTTTTT. It yields the protein CASSDCRGQVELFF. The chain employs TRBV6-4 and TRBJ1-4; TRBD1 matches at 8 bases. CDR3 length: 14 residues. V dropped 1 base and J dropped 12; count of bases not matched to a gene: 7. Germline lookup yields CDR1 MRHNA and CDR2 SNTAGT.

V is TRBV6-1 and J is TRBJ2-7; TRBD1 is a possible D gene (6 bases). The CDR3 is 16 amino acids. V was clipped by 4 bases and J by 4 bases, with 20 bases between them. The germline V gene encodes CDR1 MNHNS and CDR2 SASEGT. The DNA of the CDR3 is TGTGCCAGCAGTGGTATCTCGCCCGACAGGTGGTACGAGCAGTACTTC. Protein product: CASSGISPDRWYEQYF.

V and J are TRBV6-5 and TRBJ2-7, with D perhaps matching TRBD1 (5 bases). V lost 6 bases and J lost 6, with 21 bases in between. The CDR3 consists of 15 residues. Germline CDR1 reads MNHEY; CDR2 reads SVGAGI. The CDR3 loop is CASSASRTKGTEQYF. CDR3 nucleotides: TGTGCCAGCAGCGCATCTAGGACAAAAGGTACCGAGCAGTACTTC.

This clone was detected a few times. The V and J genes are TRBV5-1 and TRBJ1-6; D remains ambiguous. This CDR3 contains 14 residues. V shed 0 bases and J shed 7 bases, with 8 bases lying between them. Germline values: CDR1 SGHRS, CDR2 YFSETQ. The CDR3 sequence: CASSLGTTNSPLHF. In DNA, the CDR3 is TGCGCCAGCAGCTTGGGAACTACCAATTCACCCCTCCACTTT.

Remarks on this clone: One end of the junction fails to match germline, which may point to a read error. This chain connects TRBV7-2 to TRBJ1-2, with a weak D call TRBD1 (5 bases). Germline V gene data show CDR1 as SGHTA and CDR2 as FQGNSA. The CDR3 contains 15 residues. The CDR3, as DNA: TGTGCCGGCAGCTTACTGGCAGGGACGAACTATGGCTACACCTTC. It specifies CAGSLLAGTNYGYTF.

The chain combines TRBV4-1 with TRBJ2-1, with no clear D. The CDR3 sequence is 12 residues long. V lost 5 bases to trimming and J lost 4 bases, with 6 bases between them. In germline, CDR1 is MGHRA, CDR2 YSYEKL. The CDR3 reads CASSKNYNEQFF. The CDR3 bases are TGCGCCAGCAGCAAAAATTACAATGAGCAGTTCTTC.

This chain joins TRBV24-1 and TRBJ1-5, with a possible D match to TRBD1 (5 bases). The V gene's germline CDR1 is KGHDR and CDR2 SFDVKD. Trimming cost V 9 bases and J 0 bases, with 11 bases left between them. The CDR3 runs to 14 residues. DNA of the CDR3: TGTGCCACCTCAGAAGGGGATAGCAATCAGCCCCAGCATTTT. It codes for CATSEGDSNQPQHF.

The gene calls are TRBV10-3 and TRBJ1-2, with D unclear. Germline CDR1 reads ENHRY; CDR2 reads SYGVKD. CDR3 length: 12 amino acids. The V end lost 6 bases, the J end lost 8 bases, and 13 bases lay between the germline ends. CDR3 bases: TGTGCCATCAGCGGGGAAGCTGTCGGCTACACCTTC. It encodes CAISGEAVGYTF.

The J gene is TRBJ2-1, the V gene TRBV11-2, with TRBD2 identical over 7 bases. The CDR3 runs to 15 residues. Trimming at V came to 1 base and at J to 10 bases, leaving 10 bases not matched to a gene. Germline CDR1 is SGHAT and CDR2 is FQNNGV. As DNA, the CDR3 is TGTGCCAGCAGCTTAGCGGGGGACTACCCAAGGGAGCAGTTCTTC. Its protein is CASSLAGDYPREQFF.

J is TRBJ2-3 and V is TRBV7-2; 8 bases map to TRBD1. After removal of 5 bases from V and 7 bases from J, the junction contained 14 bases not matched to a gene. This CDR3 is 16 amino acids long. CDR1 is SGHTA and CDR2 is FQGNSA in the germline V gene. CDR3 in DNA: TGTGCCAGCAGCAAAATCGGTACAGGGGGGAAACATACGCAGTATTTT. It is translated as CASSKIGTGGKHTQYF.

The J gene is TRBJ1-4, the V gene TRBV6-6; 9 bases fit TRBD1. The CDR3 covers 15 residues. The J segment lost 4 bases and the V segment lost 5 bases, leaving 5 bases of the junction unmatched. Per germline, CDR1 MNHNY and CDR2 SVGAGI (reference sequence). CDR3 loop: CASSKPGQGNEKLFF. CDR3 bases: TGTGCCAGCAGTAAGCCGGGACAGGGTAATGAAAAACTGTTTTTT.

The V and J genes are TRBV3-1 (or the pseudogene TRBV3-2) and TRBJ2-2; the D gene could be TRBD1 or TRBD2 (5 bases each). The CDR3 covers 15 residues. Germline CDR1 reads LGHDT; CDR2 reads YNNKEL (reference sequence). Trimming stripped 4 bases from V and 4 bases from J, with 13 bases between. This CDR3 is CASSPGGAVTGELFF. DNA for the CDR3: TGTGCCAGCAGCCCTGGGGGAGCGGTCACCGGGGAGCTGTTTTTT.